The T cell receptor beta chain described here comes from a study of cytomegalovirus exposure and HLA in healthy donors. Findings of the study overall: CMV antigen specificity of a few CMV-associated chains was confirmed in vitro. Links to common viral pathogens appeared, in a later analysis, for several of the most significant clusters. Within an earlier analysis, most TCR beta V segments proved productive either about 87% or about 30% of the time.

Concerning this clone: Its antigen is still unknown.

Use of 60 Vbeta and 13 Jbeta primers characterized the PCR. Sequenced by immunoSEQ multiplex PCR; TCRdb stores in-frame clones only, minus some. The sample lists 200,000 to 250,000 clones, over 80% occurring once. Germline CDR1 SGHTA, CDR2 FQGTGA. V was clipped by 3 bases and J by 4 bases, with 16 bases between them. The CDR3 is 15 amino acids. The clonotype comes from a woman aged 40 to 50 in good health and CMV-seropositive. The specimen was PBMCs. The chain joins TRBV7-3 to TRBJ2-7; D possibly corresponds to TRBD1 (6 bases). As DNA, the CDR3 is TGTGCCAGCAGCTTGACAGGCGGGCTAAGGTACGAGCAGTACTTC. This encodes CASSLTGGLRYEQYF.